Given below is one T cell receptor (beta chain) in context. Antigen specificity is unknown. Cells sorted by CD45RO/CCR7/CD25/CD127/CD95/CD27 comprised CD4+ naive, central memory, regulatory and stem cell-like memory cells. Once sorted, every population was more than 95% pure. The sample originates from a study of beta chain features in type 1 diabetes. Expressed TCRB transcripts were sequenced after all isolated RNA was converted to cDNA. TCRdb keeps only in-frame clones here, not all; method: immunoSEQ multiplex PCR. Of 450,000 to 550,000 clones in the sample, 30% are singletons; the top ten hold around 0.065%. This CDR3 region has 13 residues. V lost 3 bases, J lost 3 bases, and 3 bases lay in between. CDR1 MNHEY and CDR2 SMNVEV come from the germline V gene (reference sequence). General study results and limits: In all four CD4+ subsets, TCRB CDR3 length was significantly, moderately reduced in type 1 diabetes.

Sequencing was carried out using naive CD4+ T cells from blood. V is TRBV27 and J is TRBJ2-6; D gene unclear. This TCR derives from a man aged 18-30 years in good health. DNA of the CDR3: TGTGCCAGCAGTTTGAATGGGGCCAACGTCCTGACTTTC. Encoded protein: CASSLNGANVLTF.